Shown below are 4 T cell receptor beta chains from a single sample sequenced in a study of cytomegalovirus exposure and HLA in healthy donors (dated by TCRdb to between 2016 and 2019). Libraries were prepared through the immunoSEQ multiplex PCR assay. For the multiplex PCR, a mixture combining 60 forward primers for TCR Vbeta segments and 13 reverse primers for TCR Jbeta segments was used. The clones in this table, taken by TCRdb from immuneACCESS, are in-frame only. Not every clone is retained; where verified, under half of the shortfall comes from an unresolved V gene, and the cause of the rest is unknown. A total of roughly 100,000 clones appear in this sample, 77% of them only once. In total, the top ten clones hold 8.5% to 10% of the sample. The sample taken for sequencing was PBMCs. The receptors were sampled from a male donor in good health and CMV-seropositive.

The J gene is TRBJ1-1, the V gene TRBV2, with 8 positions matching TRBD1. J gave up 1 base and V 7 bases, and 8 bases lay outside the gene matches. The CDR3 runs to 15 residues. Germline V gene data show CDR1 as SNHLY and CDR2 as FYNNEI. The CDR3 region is CASIGTGHRNTEAFF. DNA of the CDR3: TGTGCCAGCATTGGGACAGGCCATCGGAACACTGAAGCTTTCTTT.

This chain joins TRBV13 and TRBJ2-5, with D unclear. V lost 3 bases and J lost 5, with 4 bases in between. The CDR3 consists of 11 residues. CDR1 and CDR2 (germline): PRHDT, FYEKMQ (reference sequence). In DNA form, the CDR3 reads TGTGCCAGCAGCTTGCGGGAGACCCAGTACTTC. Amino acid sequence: CASSLRETQYF.

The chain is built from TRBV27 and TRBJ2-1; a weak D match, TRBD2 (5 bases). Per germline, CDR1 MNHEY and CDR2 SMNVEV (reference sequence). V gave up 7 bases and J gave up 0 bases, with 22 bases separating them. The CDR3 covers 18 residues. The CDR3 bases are TGTGCCAGCATCCGCCGGGATCCTACTTCCCACTCCTACAATGAGCAGTTCTTC. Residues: CASIRRDPTSHSYNEQFF.

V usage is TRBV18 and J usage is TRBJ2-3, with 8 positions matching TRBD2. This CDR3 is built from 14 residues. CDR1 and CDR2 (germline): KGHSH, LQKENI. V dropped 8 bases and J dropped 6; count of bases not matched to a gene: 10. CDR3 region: CASSGERESDTQYF. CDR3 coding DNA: TGTGCCAGCAGTGGTGAGCGGGAGTCCGATACGCAGTATTTT.